The rows below give T cell receptor beta chains drawn from one sample of a study of a mutant IDH1 vaccine in newly diagnosed glioma. No cognate antigen is known for these TCRs. TCRdb's table, derived via immunoSEQ multiplex PCR, lists solely in-frame clones and lacks some. The repertoire holds tens of thousands of clones, with around 82% as singletons. This material consisted of PBMCs, taken from a glioma patient whose treatment included an IDH1 peptide vaccine. These receptors all come from a woman in her late teens or twenties with glioma. Some clones in this sample may be carry-over from other donors' samples. Each CDR3 is given with its conserved first and last residue. The D gene is left open where the match is weak. Only some rows state a clone size, as once, few, many or a class for expanded clones.

CDR3 DNA,CDR3 protein,D gene,J gene,clone size,V gene
TGTGCCAGCGCCCTCGACAGGGATAATTCACCCCTCCACTTT,CASALDRDNSPLHF,TRBD1,TRBJ1-6,NA,TRBV5-4
TGTGCCAGCAGCCCTCTGGCGGGGGGGGGCCCCTACGAGCAGTACTTC,CASSPLAGGGPYEQYF,TRBD2,TRBJ2-7,NA,TRBV7-2
TGTGCCAGCAGCCCGGTACAGGGATCGAACTATGGCTACACCTTC,CASSPVQGSNYGYTF,NA,TRBJ1-2,NA,TRBV7-8
TGTGCCAGCAAAGGGGGGTCGGGAGGGGCCAACGTCCTGACTTTC,CASKGGSGGANVLTF,NA,TRBJ2-6,NA,TRBV2
TGCGCCAGCAGCGTTACTAGCGGGAGGATATACGAGCAGTACTTC,CASSVTSGRIYEQYF,TRBD2,TRBJ2-7,NA,TRBV5-1
TGTGCCAGCGCGTCGACAGAGACCTACGAGCAGTACTTC,CASASTETYEQYF,NA,TRBJ2-7,NA,TRBV2
TGTGCCTGGAGTCTGGGGCAGGGTGGTTCCTACGAGCAGTACTTC,CAWSLGQGGSYEQYF,NA,TRBJ2-7,once,TRBV30
TGTGCCAGCAGCTTAATACAGCAAGAGACCCAGTACTTC,CASSLIQQETQYF,NA,TRBJ2-5,NA,TRBV7-8
TGTGCTAGTGGTTTGGCAGGGAGGGCGACCCTCCACTTT,CASGLAGRATLHF,NA,TRBJ1-6,NA,TRBV12-5
TGTGCCAGCACCCTAACATCTCTTCCACACCCTGATCAGCCCCAGCATTTT,CASTLTSLPHPDQPQHF,NA,TRBJ1-5,NA,TRBV16
TGTGCCAGCAGCTCCCTGAGAGCGACTGAAGCTTTCTTT,CASSSLRATEAFF,NA,TRBJ1-1,once,TRBV11-2
TGTGCCAGCAGCTTAGGTAGGGGAAGGAGCTCCTACAATGAGCAGTTCTTC,CASSLGRGRSSYNEQFF,NA,TRBJ2-1,once,TRBV5-6
TGTGCCAGCAGTGAAGGACCAGGGCTGGATGGCTACACCTTC,CASSEGPGLDGYTF,NA,TRBJ1-2,NA,TRBV6-1
TGTGCCAGCAGCCCAGGACACTACACAGATACGCAGTATTTT,CASSPGHYTDTQYF,NA,TRBJ2-3,NA,TRBV5-4
TGTGCCAGCGGGGTGCCCTACGAGCAGTACTTC,CASGVPYEQYF,NA,TRBJ2-7,NA,TRBV6-5
TGTGCCAGCAGCTTAGCCCCTCCGGGGACAGGGGTTTACGAGCAGTACTTC,CASSLAPPGTGVYEQYF,TRBD1,TRBJ2-7,NA,TRBV7-8
TGTGCCAGCAGCTCCGGGACAGGGGTGTCTCAGCCCCAGCATTTT,CASSSGTGVSQPQHF,TRBD1,TRBJ1-5,NA,TRBV7-9